Given below is one T cell receptor (beta chain) in context. What it binds is unknown. These data come from a study of T cell clonotyping in hematopoietic cell transplantation. About the research overall: Blood collection times were about day -28 and days 30, 100, 180 posttransplant. Regarding the study as a whole: Pathologically expanded recipient clonotypes increased progressively from day 30 to day 180 as diversity fell. At the given depth, recipient repertoires were over 95% de novo clonotypes.

Germline CDR1 and CDR2: SGHTA and FQGNSA. With V trimmed by 1 base and J by 6 bases, 8 bases remained unmatched. The CDR3 contains 15 residues. Data came from immunoSEQ multiplex PCR; TCRdb stores just in-frame clones and leaves some out. The table shows 11,000 to 15,000 clones, with around 62% occurring only once. This receptor was obtained from a human donor who either received an allogeneic hematopoietic cell transplant for a myeloid malignancy or was a related donor (not recorded which). Some clones in this sample may be carry-over from other donors' samples. This chain connects TRBV7-2 to TRBJ2-7, with TRBD2 matching over 8 bases. Material: PBMCs. The CDR3 nucleotides are TGTGCCAGCAGCTTAGACGGAAATAGCGGGGTCGAGCAGTACTTC. Translated: CASSLDGNSGVEQYF.